This T cell receptor beta chain appears in the sequencing data of a study of control samples from healthy donors and cancer patients. Only in-frame clones appear in the TCRdb table, and some are missing; sequencing was by immunoSEQ multiplex PCR. The table lists 65,000 to 85,000 clones, 87% of them singletons, with 2% to 2.5% in the top ten. Germline values: CDR1 MNHNY, CDR2 SVGAGI (reference sequence). This CDR3 comprises 15 residues. V was clipped by 5 bases and J by 2 bases; unmatched bases: 5. V and J are TRBV6-6 and TRBJ2-7; the match to TRBD2 covers 11 bases. This receptor was obtained from a woman aged 50 to 65 with head and neck cancer. The sequencing sample was made of PBMCs. The CDR3 spells CASSPSGGPTYEQYF. The DNA for the CDR3 is TGTGCCAGCAGTCCTAGCGGGGGGCCTACCTACGAGCAGTACTTC.